One and the same sample provided the 6 T cell receptor beta chains below, sequenced in a study of T cell repertoires in cytomegalovirus infection. TCRdb re-called the reads through MiXCR, storing one row per CDR3 protein. The sample contains about 530,000 distinct CDR3 sequences, 26% of which appear only once. Sample: PBMCs. These receptors were taken from a human donor in good health (CMV status not recorded). Some clones in this sample may be carry-over from other donors' samples.

The J gene is TRBJ1-6, the V gene TRBV25-1; D is uncertain. CDR3 length: 13 residues. Germline values: CDR1 MGHDK, CDR2 SYGVNS. The V and J ends lost 4 bases and 12 bases respectively, with 13 bases between them. The CDR3: CASSGRGSRPLHF. CDR3 sequence (DNA): TGTGCCAGCAGTGGACGTGGTTCCCGACCCCTCCACTTT.

The chain joins TRBV27 to TRBJ1-5; TRBD1 matches 9 bases. The CDR3 covers 14 residues. The ends lost 8 bases at V and 5 bases at J; junction bases unmatched: 7. The germline V gene encodes CDR1 MNHEY and CDR2 SMNVEV (reference sequence). The CDR3 region is CASGEQGAHQPQHF. The CDR3 DNA follows: TGTGCCAGCGGGGAACAGGGGGCCCATCAGCCCCAGCATTTT.

This clonotype was counted a few times. This rearrangement joins TRBV12-3 or TRBV12-4 to TRBJ1-4; weak D call: TRBD1 (5 bases). CDR3 length: 16 residues. Between the trimmed V and J ends, which lost 5 bases and 10 bases, there was a span of 23 bases. The CDR3 DNA reads TGTGCCAGCAGTAGCACCTCGACAGCCATCGACGGAAAACTGTTTTTT. This encodes CASSSTSTAIDGKLFF.

This clonotype appeared many times. The gene calls are TRBV7-8 and TRBJ1-2; D unclear. The V and J ends lost 5 bases and 8 bases respectively, with 18 bases between them. Germline CDR1 reads SGHVS; CDR2 reads FQNEAQ. There are 14 residues in the CDR3. CDR3 sequence (DNA): TGTGCCAGCAGCAGGGCAATTCGGGCGACGGGCTACACCTTC. It yields the protein CASSRAIRATGYTF. Full variable domain (outside the CDR3, taken from reference TRBV7-8 and TRBJ1-2): GAGVSQSPRYKVAKRGQDVALRCDPISGHVSLFWYQQALGQGPEFLTYFQNEAQLDKSGLPSDRFFAERPEGSVSTLKIQRTQQEDSAVYLCASSRAIRATGYTFGSGTRLTVV.

J is TRBJ1-5 and V is TRBV20-1; 11 bases agree with TRBD1. This CDR3 has 15 amino acids. The junction had 8 bases not matched to a gene; V was cut back by 3 bases and J by 7 bases. Germline values: CDR1 DFQATT, CDR2 SNEGSKA (reference sequence). The CDR3 region is CSASPGTGGGQPQHF. DNA of the CDR3: TGCAGTGCTAGTCCCGGGACAGGGGGAGGACAGCCCCAGCATTTT.

The chain employs TRBV27 and TRBJ1-4; D is uncertain. V lost 4 bases and J lost 2, with 5 bases in between. Germline CDR1 and CDR2: MNHEY and SMNVEV (reference sequence). The CDR3 sequence is 13 residues long. The CDR3 region is CASSWSTNEKLFF. In DNA, the CDR3 is TGTGCCAGCAGTTGGTCGACTAATGAAAAACTGTTTTTT.